The 25 T cell receptor beta chains below all came from one sample that was sequenced in a study of shared clonotypes between healthy human individuals. Sequenced by immunoSEQ multiplex PCR; TCRdb stores in-frame clones only, minus some. The sample contains about 1.4 million clones, around 97% of which appear only once. The sample was naive CD4+ T cells sorted from blood. The subset denotes: CD45RA+ positively selected. These TCRs come from a man aged 25 to 45 in good health.

V gene TRBV25-1 combines with J gene TRBJ2-5, with D possibly matching TRBD2 (5 bases). Germline values: CDR1 MGHDK, CDR2 SYGVNS. V was pared by 4 bases and J by 4 bases, with 13 bases between. The CDR3 is 14 residues long. CDR3 loop: CASSGFGGGETQYF. The CDR3 coding sequence is TGTGCCAGCAGTGGGTTTGGCGGAGGAGAGACCCAGTACTTC.

In this sample, this clone turned up a few times. The rearrangement links TRBV7-3 to TRBJ2-2; no firm D call. V lost 3 bases and J 6 bases, leaving 11 bases between the germline ends. The CDR3 is 14 amino acids. The V gene's germline CDR1 is SGHTA and CDR2 FQGTGA. The CDR3 nucleotides are TGTGCCAGCAGCTTGTTGTCTGGGGCCGGGGAGCTGTTTTTT. Translation: CASSLLSGAGELFF.

The gene calls are TRBV4-1 and TRBJ2-7; 12 bases are a match to TRBD2. Germline V CDR1 and CDR2: MGHRA, YSYEKL. Trimming took 1 base from V and 4 from J; bases not matched to a gene: 5. The CDR3 is 16 amino acids. The chain's CDR3 is CASSQGSSGRVYEQYF. CDR3 coding DNA: TGCGCCAGCAGCCAAGGGTCTAGCGGGAGGGTATACGAGCAGTACTTC.

The chain couples TRBV27 to TRBJ2-7; D may be TRBD1 (5 bases). The V and J ends lost 6 bases and 2 bases respectively, with 14 bases between them. The V gene's germline CDR1 is MNHEY and CDR2 SMNVEV (reference sequence). CDR3 length: 14 amino acids. CDR3 bases: TGTGCCAGCAGCCCCTCAGGGTGGGCCTACGAGCAGTACTTC. As protein: CASSPSGWAYEQYF.

As for this clone: Other DNA variants within this sample encode the same CDR3. V gene TRBV28 combines with J gene TRBJ2-7; TRBD2 matches 7 bases. V trimming: 3 bases; J trimming: 4 bases; junction bases outside the gene matches: 3. The CDR3 runs 13 residues. Germline assignment: CDR1 MDHEN and CDR2 SYDVKM. The CDR3 here is CASSFSGRYEQYF. DNA of the CDR3: TGTGCCAGCAGTTTCTCCGGGAGGTACGAGCAGTACTTC. The whole variable domain, filled in from reference TRBV28 and TRBJ2-7, reads DVKVTQSSRYLVKRTGEKVFLECVQDMDHENMFWYRQDPGLGLRLIYFSYDVKMKEKGDIPEGYSVSREKKERFSLILESASTNQTSMYLCASSFSGRYEQYFGPGTRLTVT.

The chain is built from TRBV15 and TRBJ2-1; the match to TRBD2 covers 14 bases. Germline values: CDR1 LNHNV, CDR2 YYDKDF (reference sequence). The CDR3 totals 18 residues. V lost 0 bases and J lost 10; bases outside the gene matches: 11. CDR3 coding DNA: TGTGCCACCAGCAGAGATCCCCTCGGGACTAGCGGGGGTAAAGAGCAGTTCTTC. It encodes CATSRDPLGTSGGKEQFF.

V usage is TRBV10-1 and J usage is TRBJ2-2; 9 bases align to TRBD1. CDR1 is WNHNN and CDR2 is SYGVQD in the germline V gene (reference sequence). V lost 3 bases and J lost 5; bases outside the gene matches: 10. The length of the CDR3 is 17 residues. CDR3 sequence: CASSEQGAHQDTGELFF. In DNA form, the CDR3 reads TGCGCCAGCAGTGAACAGGGGGCTCACCAGGATACCGGGGAGCTGTTTTTT.

J is TRBJ1-2 and V is TRBV18; D gene unclear. The CDR3 has 20 amino acids. Germline loops: CDR1 KGHSH, CDR2 LQKENI. Trimming took off 5 bases at V and 0 bases at J, with 28 bases between the two ends. The CDR3 nucleotides are TGTGCCAGCTCAACACTGGCGTTTAGGCAGGCGGTCGGAGCTAACTATGGCTACACCTTC. Its translation: CASSTLAFRQAVGANYGYTF.

The chain carries TRBV11-2 and TRBJ1-2; a weak D match, TRBD1 (6 bases). CDR3 size: 16 residues. CDR1 and CDR2 (germline): SGHAT, FQNNGV. Trimming took 1 base from V and 5 from J, leaving 17 bases between them. The CDR3 loop is CASSLGVGTRIYGYTF. CDR3 bases: TGTGCCAGCAGCTTAGGAGTAGGGACACGGATTTATGGCTACACCTTC.

Concerning this clone: The sample carries other DNA sequences with the same CDR3. V is TRBV5-4 and J is TRBJ2-3; 12 nucleotides agree with TRBD2. V dropped 4 bases and J dropped 2; count of bases not matched to a gene: 2. The germline gives CDR1 SGHNT, CDR2 YYREEE (reference sequence). The CDR3 extends over 15 amino acids. CDR3 DNA: TGTGCCAGCAGCCGACTAGCGGGGGACACAGATACGCAGTATTTT. This sequence encodes CASSRLAGDTDTQYF.

This clone was found once. The genes are TRBV12-5 and TRBJ2-1, with 9 bases matching TRBD1. Germline V gives CDR1 LGHNT, CDR2 FRNRAP. V was clipped by 5 bases and J by 8 bases; unmatched bases: 10. The CDR3 has 15 residues. This CDR3 reads CASGPAGTGSDEQFF. The CDR3, as DNA: TGTGCTAGTGGTCCAGCCGGGACAGGGTCTGATGAGCAGTTCTTC.

The chain combines TRBV4-3 with TRBJ1-1; a possible D gene is TRBD1 (5 bases). CDR1 and CDR2 from the germline V gene are LGHNA and YSLEER. V shed 0 bases and J shed 3 bases, with 14 bases lying between them. The CDR3 spans 16 residues. Here the CDR3 DNA reads TGCGCCAGCAGCCAAGATATGGGGCCCGTGGACACTGAAGCTTTCTTT. This translates into CASSQDMGPVDTEAFF.

CDR3 loop: CASSPQKSYEQYF. The CDR3 bases are TGTGCCAGCTCACCACAGAAATCTTACGAGCAGTACTTC. The rearrangement links TRBV18 to TRBJ2-7, with D unresolved. There are 13 residues in the CDR3. CDR1 and CDR2 from the germline V gene are KGHSH and LQKENI. The germline V and J ends were trimmed by 1 base and 4 bases, with 8 bases remaining between them. The full variable domain, with the rest looked up from reference TRBV18 and TRBJ2-7, is NAGVMQNPRHLVRRRGQEARLRCSPMKGHSHVYWYRQLPEEGLKFMVYLQKENIIDESGMPKERFSAEFPKEGPSILRIQQVVRGDSAAYFCASSPQKSYEQYFGPGTRLTVT.

This chain connects TRBV29-1 to TRBJ2-5; TRBD2 might be the D (5 bases). Per germline, CDR1 SQVTM and CDR2 ANQGSEA. The CDR3 is 12 residues long. The V gene lost 4 bases and the J gene lost 4 bases, with 10 bases spanning the gap. The CDR3 reads CSVGGWGETQYF. DNA of the CDR3: TGCAGCGTTGGAGGGTGGGGAGAGACCCAGTACTTC.

In DNA form, the CDR3 reads TGCAGCGTTGTAGGGCATCCCTCCTACAATGAGCAGTTCTTC. It translates to CSVVGHPSYNEQFF. The genes are TRBV29-1 and TRBJ2-1, with D uncertain. Between the trimmed V and J ends, which lost 4 bases and 0 bases, there was a span of 10 bases. CDR1 is SQVTM, CDR2 ANQGSEA, per germline. The CDR3 contains 14 residues.

The chain employs TRBV27 and TRBJ2-3; the D gene is possibly TRBD2 (6 bases). V lost 7 bases to trimming and J lost 2 bases, with 19 bases between them. This CDR3 is built from 16 residues. Germline V CDR1 and CDR2: MNHEY, SMNVEV (reference sequence). The CDR3 DNA follows: TGTGCCAGCACCCCGTTGGGTAGCGGCCTCACAGATACGCAGTATTTT. As protein: CASTPLGSGLTDTQYF.

This chain links TRBV27 with TRBJ2-7; TRBD2 aligns across 13 bases. V was pared by 6 bases and J by 2 bases, with 4 bases of the junction left unmatched. The CDR3 is 15 residues long. Germline V lookup: CDR1 MNHEY, CDR2 SMNVEV (reference sequence). The CDR3 DNA follows: TGTGCCAGCAGCCCCACTAGCGGGAGGGCCTACGAGCAGTACTTC. It specifies CASSPTSGRAYEQYF.

This clone was counted a single time. The gene calls are TRBV5-1 and TRBJ1-3; weak D call: TRBD1 (6 bases). This CDR3 has 16 residues. The V gene's germline CDR1 is SGHRS and CDR2 YFSETQ. Trimming cost V 0 bases and J 3 bases, with 13 bases left between them. The CDR3 is CASSLAGAKFGNTIYF. CDR3 DNA sequence: TGCGCCAGCAGCTTGGCGGGGGCGAAATTTGGAAACACCATATATTTT.

This sequence joins TRBV10-2 and TRBJ2-7; no reliable D call. V was cut by 0 bases and J by 3 bases, with 6 bases left in between. Germline V CDR1 and CDR2: WSHSY, SAAADI. The CDR3 covers 13 residues. The CDR3 DNA follows: TGCGCCAGCAGTGAGTCCCCACTCTACGAGCAGTACTTC. Its protein is CASSESPLYEQYF.

This clone was seen just once. Here the CDR3 reads CSALLDRTVSGANVLTF. The CDR3 region has the DNA TGCAGCGCACTTTTAGACAGAACCGTATCTGGGGCCAACGTCCTGACTTTC. The rearrangement links TRBV29-1 to TRBJ2-6; a possible D gene is TRBD1 (5 bases). Germline values: CDR1 SQVTM, CDR2 ANQGSEA. Between the trimmed V and J ends, which lost 7 bases and 1 base, there was a span of 20 bases. The CDR3 loop spans 17 amino acids.

The genes are TRBV30 and TRBJ2-1; 11 bases are a match to TRBD2. J was trimmed by 0 bases and V by 3 bases; bases with no gene match: 19. The CDR3 has 21 residues. Germline-derived CDR1 and CDR2 are GTSNPN and SVGIG (reference sequence). The DNA for the CDR3 is TGTGCCTGGAGAGATACTGCTTTACTAGCGGGAGTGGGATTCTCCTACAATGAGCAGTTCTTC. This gives the protein CAWRDTALLAGVGFSYNEQFF. Full variable domain (rest looked up from reference TRBV30 and TRBJ2-1): SQTIHQWPATLVQPVGSPLSLECTVEGTSNPNLYWYRQAAGRGLQLLFYSVGIGQISSEVPQNLSASRPQDRQFILSSKKLLLSDSGFYLCAWRDTALLAGVGFSYNEQFFGPGTRLTVL.

This clone showed up just once. The J gene is TRBJ2-3, the V gene TRBV27, with 7 bases lining up with TRBD2. The CDR3 has 15 residues. The junction had 12 bases not matched to a gene; V was cut back by 10 bases and J by 2 bases. Germline CDR1 reads MNHEY; CDR2 reads SMNVEV (reference sequence). CDR3 sequence (DNA): TGTGCCACCGACAAATGGGGAGGGAACACAGATACGCAGTATTTT. Amino acid sequence: CATDKWGGNTDTQYF.

The chain uses TRBV28 and TRBJ2-7, with 9 positions matching TRBD2. The J segment lost 12 bases and the V segment lost 3 bases, leaving 6 bases of the junction unmatched. The CDR3 totals 12 residues. From germline, CDR1 is MDHEN and CDR2 SYDVKM. CDR3 amino acids: CASSFSGSRRYF. The CDR3 nucleotides are TGTGCCAGCAGTTTTAGCGGGAGCCGGAGGTACTTC.

The chain recombines TRBV9 with TRBJ1-1; the match to TRBD1 covers 7 bases. The CDR3 covers 15 residues. The V gene end was trimmed by 3 bases and the J gene end by 4 bases; junction bases not matched to a gene: 9. The V gene's germline CDR1 is SGDLS and CDR2 YYNGEE. CDR3 sequence reads: CASSEFRAGGTEAFF. In nucleotides, the CDR3 is TGTGCCAGCAGCGAGTTTAGGGCAGGGGGCACTGAAGCTTTCTTT.

Regarding this clone: This specimen includes other DNA sequences encoding the same CDR3. The chain couples TRBV28 to TRBJ2-7; D remains ambiguous. The V end lost 4 bases, the J end lost 4 bases, and 5 bases lay between the germline ends. Germline assignment: CDR1 MDHEN and CDR2 SYDVKM. The CDR3 is 11 residues long. In DNA form, the CDR3 reads TGTGCCAGCAGTTCCTTGTACGAGCAGTACTTC. The encoded protein is CASSSLYEQYF.